These 13 T cell receptor beta chains were all obtained from the same sample, sequenced in a study of T cells in Graves' hyperthyroidism and ophthalmopathy. Amplification targeted TCR beta CDR3 regions from RNA transcripts. The study used the HTBI primer set for a first-round RT-PCR of the TCR CDR3. TCRdb re-called the multiplex PCR reads with MiXCR, one entry per CDR3 protein. The table records about 420,000 distinct CDR3 sequences, roughly 14% of them present only once. The source material was blood. These receptors originate from a woman between 18 and 29 years old with Graves' hyperthyroidism.

This clonotype was observed many times. The chain couples TRBV6-2 or TRBV6-3 to TRBJ2-1, with 10 bases lining up with TRBD2. V lost 7 bases to trimming and J lost 5 bases; unmatched junction nucleotides: 32. The germline V gene has CDR1 MNHEY and CDR2 SVGEGT. The CDR3 is 23 residues long. In DNA, the CDR3 is TGTGCCAGCAAAGAAAGAACCGGGACTAGCGACCTACACACACAAAAAACAAACAATGAGCAGTTCTTC. It encodes CASKERTGTSDLHTQKTNNEQFF.

The V call is TRBV29-1, the J call TRBJ2-1; the D gene could be TRBD1 or TRBD2 (6 bases each). V shed 7 bases and J shed 10 bases, with 23 bases lying between them. This CDR3 is 14 amino acids long. Germline V gene sequence: CDR1 SQVTM, CDR2 ANQGSEA. Here the CDR3 reads CSAPGAGLGPEQFF. The CDR3 DNA follows: TGCAGCGCCCCAGGGGCGGGACTTGGGCCCGAGCAGTTCTTC.

The CDR3: CASSSEEGIAGESEQYF. In nucleotides, the CDR3 is TGTGCCAGCAGCTCAGAGGAGGGGATAGCGGGGGAAAGCGAGCAGTACTTC. The V call is TRBV11-3, the J call TRBJ2-7; 9 bases line up with TRBD2. Germline lookup yields CDR1 SGHNT and CDR2 YENEEA. The CDR3 runs 17 residues. Trimming removed 4 bases from V and 6 bases from J; junction bases left unmatched: 16.

Turning to this clonotype: This could be a read error, since a much larger clone is one nucleotide away. The chain carries TRBV11-1 and TRBJ2-1; 14 bases match TRBD2. Per germline, CDR1 SGHAT and CDR2 FQDESV (reference sequence). The CDR3 is made up of 17 amino acids. The V gene end was trimmed by 2 bases and the J gene end by 7 bases; junction bases not matched to a gene: 7. In DNA, the CDR3 is TGTGCCAGCAGCTTAAGGGGGACTAGCGGGAGTCAGAATGAGCAGTTCTTC. It is translated as CASSLRGTSGSQNEQFF.

This clonotype was observed at least ten times. The gene calls are TRBV5-1 and TRBJ2-3, with 9 bases matching TRBD1. Germline CDR1 is SGHRS and CDR2 is YFSETQ. This CDR3 region has 16 residues. Losses at the gene ends were 5 bases for V and 2 bases for J; bases not matched to a gene: 9. DNA for the CDR3: TGCGCCAGCAGGAGACAGGGGGGTGAATTCACAGATACGCAGTATTTT. This encodes CASRRQGGEFTDTQYF.

J is TRBJ1-1 and V is TRBV12-3 or TRBV12-4; TRBD1 agrees at 7 bases. J lost 5 bases, V lost 8 bases, and 17 bases had no gene match. This CDR3 has 16 amino acids. The CDR3 nucleotides read TGTGCCAGCGGCTCACCGCAAGGGGGCGTGCAAACTGAAGCTTTCTTT. Residues: CASGSPQGGVQTEAFF.

This clonotype was observed at least ten times. This rearrangement joins TRBV6-1 to TRBJ1-1; D is uncertain. V lost 8 bases, J lost 4 bases, and 14 bases lay in between. This CDR3 has 13 amino acids. In germline, CDR1 is MNHNS, CDR2 SASEGT. CDR3 sequence (DNA): TGTGCCAGCGGGCTTTATCGCGGCACTGAAGCTTTCTTT. Protein sequence: CASGLYRGTEAFF.

The V and J genes are TRBV20-1 and TRBJ2-1; 10 bases map to TRBD2. V was pared by 6 bases and J by 6 bases, with 11 bases of the junction left unmatched. The CDR3 runs to 15 residues. The V gene's germline CDR1 is DFQATT and CDR2 SNEGSKA (reference sequence). CDR3 region: CSAEISGRASNEQFF. CDR3 in DNA: TGCAGTGCCGAAATAAGCGGGAGGGCCAGCAATGAGCAGTTCTTC.

This clonotype was detected a few times. One base away lies a much larger clone, so this may be a sequencing read error. This chain links TRBV2 with TRBJ2-1; unclear D gene. CDR1 SNHLY and CDR2 FYNNEI come from the germline V gene. This CDR3 has 15 amino acids. The CDR3 DNA sequence: TGTGCCAGCAGTGAAGGAGGCGGTTTTTACAATGAGCGGTTCTTC. This gives the protein CASSEGGGFYNERFF.

With regard to this clonotype: One junction end does not reproduce the germline sequence, and a read error may be involved. J is TRBJ2-1 and V is TRBV6-2 or TRBV6-3; possibly TRBD1 for D (5 bases). Germline V gene lookup returns CDR1 MNHEY and CDR2 SVGEGT. The CDR3 covers 13 residues. The CDR3 coding sequence is TGTGCCGGCAGTTACAGGACCGACAGTGTGCAGTTCTTC. It yields the protein CAGSYRTDSVQFF.

This clonotype was counted only a few times. The rearrangement links TRBV10-3 to TRBJ1-6; D possibly corresponds to TRBD1 (6 bases). Trimming removed 7 bases at V and 3 bases at J, with 10 bases between. Looked up from germline, CDR1 is ENHRY and CDR2 is SYGVKD. The CDR3 is 14 amino acids. For the CDR3, the DNA is TGTGCCATCACGGAGGGGGGCTATAATTCACCCCTCCACTTT. Its translation: CAITEGGYNSPLHF.

Only one count was recorded for this clonotype. This may be a read error, as it is one base from a much larger clone. The chain combines TRBV2 with TRBJ2-1; possible D gene TRBD2, 6 bases. The CDR3 is made up of 13 amino acids. In germline, CDR1 is SNHLY, CDR2 FYNNEI. The DNA for the CDR3 is TGTGTCAGCGACCGGGAGACCTACAATGAGCAGTTCTTC. It codes for CVSDRETYNEQFF.

The chain joins TRBV5-4 to TRBJ2-7, with 9 bases identical to TRBD1. Germline loops: CDR1 SGHNT, CDR2 YYREEE (reference sequence). This CDR3 contains 15 residues. The junction had 7 bases not matched to a gene; V was cut back by 3 bases and J by 3 bases. The CDR3 nucleotides read TGTGCCAGCAGCTACTCCGGGACAGGGATCTACGAGCAGTACTTC. Translation: CASSYSGTGIYEQYF.